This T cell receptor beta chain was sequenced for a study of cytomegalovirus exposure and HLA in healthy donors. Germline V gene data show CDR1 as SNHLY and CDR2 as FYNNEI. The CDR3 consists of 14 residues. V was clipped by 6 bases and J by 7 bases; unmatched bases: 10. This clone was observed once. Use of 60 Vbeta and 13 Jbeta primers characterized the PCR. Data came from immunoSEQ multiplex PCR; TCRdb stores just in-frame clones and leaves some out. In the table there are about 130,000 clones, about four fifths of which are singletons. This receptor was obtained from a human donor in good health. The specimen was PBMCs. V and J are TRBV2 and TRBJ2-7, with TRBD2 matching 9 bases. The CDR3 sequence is CASRVARGGEEQYF. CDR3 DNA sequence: TGTGCCAGCAGGGTAGCGCGGGGGGGGGAGGAGCAGTACTTC.